This TCR beta chain was identified in a study of Graves' ophthalmopathy and Graves' hyperthyroidism. Study-wide results and caveats: The study's model predicted ophthalmopathy progression at 70.59% sensitivity and about 72% specificity. The authors also found most expanded thyroid clonotypes above 0.001 frequency in blood.

Details on this clonotype: Its target is unknown.

Amplification of the TCR beta CDR3 regions used RNA transcripts (as template). In the first round, RT-PCR was carried out with HTBI primers, and a multiplex PCR formed the second round. TCRdb recomputed calls from the multiplex PCR reads with MiXCR, one row per CDR3 protein. The sample yields 350,000 or so distinct CDR3 sequences, about a sixth seen once. Germline values: CDR1 MNHNS, CDR2 SASEGT. The CDR3 has 15 residues. V shed 5 bases and J 5 bases; nucleotides not matched to a gene: 12. Ineligible for inclusion were patients with other autoimmune diseases, uncontrolled infections, pregnancy or lactation. Isolation of PBMCs was performed using 10 ml of fresh peripheral blood.

This chain links TRBV6-1 with TRBJ2-7; 7 bases agree with TRBD1. This clonotype was sampled from an adult man with Graves' ophthalmopathy. The sequencing input was peripheral blood. CDR3 amino acids: CASSRSRQGVHEQYF. CDR3 in DNA: TGTGCCAGCAGTCGTTCTAGACAGGGAGTCCACGAGCAGTACTTC.